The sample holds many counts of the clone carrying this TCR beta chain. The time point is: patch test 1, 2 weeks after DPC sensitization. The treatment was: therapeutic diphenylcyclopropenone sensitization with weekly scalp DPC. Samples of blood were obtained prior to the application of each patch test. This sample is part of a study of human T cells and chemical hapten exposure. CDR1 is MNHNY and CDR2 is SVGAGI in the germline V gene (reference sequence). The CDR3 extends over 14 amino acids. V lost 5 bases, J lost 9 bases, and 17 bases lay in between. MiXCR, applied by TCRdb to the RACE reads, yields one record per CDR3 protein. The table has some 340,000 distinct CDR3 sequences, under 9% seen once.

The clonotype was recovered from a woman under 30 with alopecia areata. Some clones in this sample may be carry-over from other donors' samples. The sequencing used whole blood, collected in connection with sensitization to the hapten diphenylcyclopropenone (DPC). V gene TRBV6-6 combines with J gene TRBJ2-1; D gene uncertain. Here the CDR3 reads CASSKDLEFGEQFF. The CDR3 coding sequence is TGTGCCAGCAGTAAGGACCTAGAGTTCGGTGAGCAGTTCTTC.